This is a list of T cell receptor beta chains from one sample in a study of OX40 agonist ivuxolimab in advanced cancers. The table came from immunoSEQ multiplex PCR; TCRdb's copy has only in-frame clones and leaves some out. The sample has fewer than 20,000 clones; about 76% are singletons. The starting material was CD4+ or CD8+ T cells sorted from blood, obtained in a trial of the OX40 agonist ivuxolimab. These receptors all stem from an adult with an advanced solid tumor such as melanoma, head and neck, liver or kidney cancer. Each CDR3 is given with its conserved first and last residue. The size entry is marked missing in some rows and otherwise reads once, few, many or a size class.

TRBJ1-4	TRBV4-3	-	17	CASSQDRGAATNEKLFF
TRBJ2-5	TRBV7-8	-	12	CASTGYTETQYF
TRBJ2-7	TRBV9	-	15	CASSPDGGSSYEQYF
TRBJ1-1	TRBV6-8	-	12	CASSYGTGIAFF
TRBJ2-3	TRBV11-3	once	15	CASSLAQGVTDTQYF
TRBJ2-1	TRBV15	-	17	CATSRALPGDAYNEQFF
TRBJ2-4	TRBV5-6	-	16	CASSLGRARRESIQYF
TRBJ1-5	TRBV27	few	16	CASSLYAGESNQPQHF
TRBJ2-1	TRBV5-8	-	16	CASSLGGRFSYNEQFF
TRBJ1-1	TRBV6-5	once	14	CASSPSGTGPEAFF
TRBJ2-5	TRBV11-3	-	15	CASSLVAGGRETQYF
TRBJ2-3	TRBV5-4	-	13	CASRSGGSDTQYF
TRBJ1-1	TRBV7-3	-	12	CASSSAGGEAFF
TRBJ2-5	TRBV5-6	-	15	CASSLGDRGGETQYF
TRBJ2-7	TRBV11-2	-	14	CASSLWTGAYEQYF
TRBJ2-1	TRBV13	few	13	CASRVAGGEEQFF
TRBJ1-4	TRBV11-1	-	15	CASSLQGPVGEKLFF